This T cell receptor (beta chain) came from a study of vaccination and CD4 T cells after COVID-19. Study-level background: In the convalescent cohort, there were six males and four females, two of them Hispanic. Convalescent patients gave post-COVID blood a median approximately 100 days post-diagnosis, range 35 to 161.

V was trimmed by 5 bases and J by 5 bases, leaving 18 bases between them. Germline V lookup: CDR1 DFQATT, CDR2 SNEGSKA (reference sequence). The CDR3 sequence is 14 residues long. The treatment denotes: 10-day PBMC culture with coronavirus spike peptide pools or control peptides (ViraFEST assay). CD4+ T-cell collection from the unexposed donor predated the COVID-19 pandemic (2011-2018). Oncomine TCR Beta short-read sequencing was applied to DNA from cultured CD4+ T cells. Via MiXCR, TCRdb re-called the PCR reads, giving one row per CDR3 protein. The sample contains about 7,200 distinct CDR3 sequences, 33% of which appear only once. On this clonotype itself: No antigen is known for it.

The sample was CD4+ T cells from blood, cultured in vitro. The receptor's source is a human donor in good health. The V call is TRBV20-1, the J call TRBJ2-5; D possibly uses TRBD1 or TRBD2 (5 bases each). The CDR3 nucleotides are TGCAGTGCTCCGGGACCGCCTAGGATGGAGACCCAGTACTTC. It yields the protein CSAPGPPRMETQYF.